Presented here are 2 T cell receptor beta chains from one specimen sequenced in a study of T cell repertoires in cytomegalovirus infection. From the reads, TCRdb called clonotypes with MiXCR, one entry per CDR3 protein. The sample holds 500,000 to 600,000 distinct CDR3 sequences, more than 15% seen once. Sequences were obtained from CD8+ T cells from PBMCs. These receptors were taken from a human donor in good health (CMV status not recorded). Some clones in this sample may be carry-over from other donors' samples.

For this clonotype: Only one base separates this from a far larger clonotype, so it likely reflects a read error. The chain is built from TRBV6-5 and TRBJ2-7, with D unresolved. There are 11 residues in the CDR3. V lost 2 bases to trimming and J lost 3 bases, with 2 bases between them. Germline V CDR1 and CDR2: MNHEY, SVGAGI. In DNA form, the CDR3 reads TGTGCCAGCAGTTACCGCTACGAGCAGTACTTC. It is translated as CASSYRYEQYF.

With respect to this clonotype: This sequence may be a read error, since a much larger clone differs from it by one base. As the CDR3 is not closed by the conserved phenylalanine or tryptophan, this likely results from a read error. The J gene is TRBJ2-4, the V gene TRBV20-1; TRBD2 matches 8 bases. Germline V gene lookup returns CDR1 DFQATT and CDR2 SNEGSKA (reference sequence). The CDR3 extends over 21 amino acids. Trimming removed 0 bases from V and 4 bases from J; junction bases left unmatched: 23. Here the CDR3 DNA reads TGCAGTGCTAGAGATAAGATAGGGCGGGAGGCCCTGGGACTTCATAAAAACATTCAGTACTTA. Translation: CSARDKIGREALGLHKNIQYL.